This TCR beta chain was found in a study of cytomegalovirus exposure and HLA in healthy donors (dated by TCRdb to 2016 to 2017). Notes on the research overall: In an earlier analysis of under 600 of the donors, 276 Gb of sequence data and some 100 million unique TCR beta sequences from 150 million to 200 million T cells were reported. An early release that covered 500 to 800 HLA-typed donors contained approximately 300 gigabases of sequencing data and tens of millions of unique TCR sequences. Among the roughly 400 genotyped donors, approximately 82% belonged to the genetic ancestry cluster associated with self-reported Caucasian donors. The study aimed to test whether signatures of past pathogen exposure could be identified by cataloging public T cell receptors. The study profiled the T cell repertoires of about 640 subjects by immunosequencing and related them to cytomegalovirus serostatus. In addition to the first cohort of 650 to 800 subjects, a separate validation cohort of approximately 120 different subjects was used. To predict cytomegalovirus infection status, the study combined high-throughput TCR immunosequencing, statistical association of individual TCRs with disease status, and machine learning. A later analysis re-examined previously published TCR beta repertoires from just over 650 donors and added high-resolution HLA genotyping to investigate patterns of TCR occurrence. In the later analysis, no new phenotypic data were used to find candidate immune exposures; instead, reliance was placed on TCR beta sequences and their occurrence across donors. An earlier analysis of 500 to 650 of the donors applied high-throughput TCR beta sequencing to assess whether each TCR beta V gene segment acted as functional or pseudogenic. Donor age, sex, ethnicity and CMV serostatus were compiled together with the repertoire data. A later genetic analysis used genome-wide SNP genotypes for about three fifths of the 666 donors, treating that subset as a discovery cohort. All discovery cohort repertoires had been generated using a single sequencing platform. HLA typing covered class I and class II loci at four-digit resolution. Typing coverage differed by locus: A, B, C, DRB1 and DQB1 were typed in roughly 629-630 donors, DQA1 in approximately 520, DPA1 in 600 to 610, and DPB1 in 472. Roughly 5 DR-DQ haplotypes were handled as single units for association and clustering, since linkage in the cohort was strong. Among 398 genotyped donors of the cohort, an average of around 240,000 unique TCR beta nucleotide sequences were sequenced per donor, 15% to 20% of them non-productive.

The cohort consisted of 600 to 750 healthy bone marrow donors. At the time of sampling, every cohort member was nominally healthy, though immune exposures that went unrecorded were likely present. The donor tested CMV seronegative, placing the donor among the 300 to 450 seronegative members of the cohort. Each donor provided a peripheral blood sample, and peripheral blood mononuclear cells were used for TCR beta sequencing. Genomic DNA extraction from the blood cell samples was performed with the Qiagen DNeasy Blood Extraction Kit. A remark on this clone: Its antigen has not been determined. Base qualities are not at hand, and no much larger clone is one base apart.

The CDR3 spans 16 residues, from the cysteine through the phenylalanine. Only the CDR3 DNA stays, 48 bases, in frame from base 1. As encoded in the germline V gene, CDR1 is SGHTA while CDR2 is FQGNSA. Here V drops 5 bases and J drops 7 bases, and the junction holds 16 bases not matched to any gene. Study-wide findings and limitations: A later analysis associated about 17,000 TCR beta sequences with specific HLA alleles at a false discovery rate of 0.05. Only TCR beta chains were sequenced in this cohort, and the absence of alpha or paired-chain data limited detectable features. A further reported finding was that TCR beta sequences accurately predicted the HLA-A and HLA-B alleles for most subjects in the first cohort. In the study, 164 TCR beta chains were listed as associated with cytomegalovirus. The earlier analysis of nearly 600 of the donors excluded approximately 15 rarely observed V segments, including chromosome 9 orphons, because counts were too low. CMV serostatus was the only immune exposure information available for the cohort. A few of the identified cytomegalovirus-associated TCR beta chains were confirmed in vitro to be specific for cytomegalovirus antigens. A later analysis found that TCR association rates varied across HLA loci, with DRB1 alleles showing the most associated TCRs and HLA-C alleles the fewest. Cytomegalovirus status was reported to be diagnosed by the classifier with high specificity and sensitivity in both the original and validation cohorts. Broadly in line with IMGT annotations, most TCR beta V segments showed up in productive rearrangements about 90% or about 30% of the time in an earlier analysis of several hundred of the donors. In a later analysis, most CMV-associated TCR beta chains were found to appear HLA-restricted, with HLA associations seemingly driven largely by CMV exposure. Most TCR sequences were seen in very few donors, while some public TCRs were found in many individuals. Sequencing depth was assumed to be roughly uniform across donors in the presence/absence analyses, though that assumption may not hold. A later genetic analysis associated a missense DCLRE1C variant with V-gene and J-gene trimming of TCR beta chains, and an independent cohort replicated the association. The authors suggested that the approach could potentially be generalized to other disease states and immunological phenotypes. Some IMGT-functional V segments, including TRBV6-2 and TRBV6-3, could not be distinguished by the 87-base-pair reads and were therefore excluded. The sequencing pipeline was judged likely to have produced a cluster of highly shared sequence variants as a technical artifact. A later genetic analysis reported fewer N-insertions in productive TCRs among donors in an Asian-associated ancestry cluster than the roughly 690-donor mean. Assigning TCR associations to individual alleles was difficult when HLA alleles, especially DR and DQ, strongly co-occurred. Linkage disequilibrium might explain the correlated functional status among segregating V segments, but an unknown experimental factor could not be ruled out. Because HLA typing was missing for some donors at each locus, association tests included only the typed subset. In a later analysis, several top co-occurrence clusters were reported to appear linked to parvovirus B19, influenza, CMV and Epstein-Barr virus. Compared with equally common non-associated chains, HLA-associated TCR beta chains in a later analysis were more clonally expanded and had lower generation probabilities.

Library creation used the immunoSEQ multiplex PCR assay. A mixture of 60 forward primers for TCR Vbeta segments and 13 reverse primers for TCR Jbeta segments was used in the multiplex PCR. A multiplex PCR assay on genomic DNA amplified the CDR3 region of rearranged TCR beta genes. The Illumina HiSeq System was used to sequence the amplified TCR beta libraries as 87-base-pair reads. The original pipeline was this. A later analysis tallied 75 million to 95 million unique TCR beta chains across the 640 or so repertoires, and about 12 million of those chains were shared by two or more donors. To remove PCR and sequencing errors, raw reads were error-corrected and collapsed into unique sequences using a nearest-neighbor algorithm that merged closely related sequences. V, D and J gene segments were assigned by aligning CDR3 sequences to IMGT reference sequences. For a sequence to be retained, a match of at least six nucleotides was required to both a V gene segment and a J gene segment. Rearrangements were classified as productive when the CDR3 lacked stop codons and remained in frame with V and J, and all other rearrangements were classified as non-productive. Following IMGT convention, CDR3 was defined as the stretch from the second conserved V-encoded cysteine to the conserved J-encoded phenylalanine. In an earlier analysis of approximately 500 of the donors, sequences lacking an unambiguous match to a single V gene segment were excluded. An earlier analysis of fewer than 750 of the donors called V segments functional above 56.7% productive rearrangements and segregating when the between-donor standard deviation exceeded 5%. To diagnose cytomegalovirus status from the catalog of TCR beta chain sequences, a statistical classification framework was built. In a later analysis, TCR nucleotide sequences were compared against IMGT/GENE-DB human TR gene sequences so that V and J genes could be assigned. The TCRdist pipeline was used in a later analysis to assign CDR3 sequences and most-parsimonious VDJ recombination scenarios. In a later analysis, each TCR beta chain was defined by its CDR3 amino acid sequence together with its V-gene family, and reads without a unique V-gene family were excluded. In a later analysis, a few hundred highly shared, low-generation-probability nucleotide sequences were removed to address suspected cross-contamination and a sequencing artifact. For each public chain, a later analysis derived a clonal expansion index from normalized ranks of inferred template counts within each repertoire. In a later analysis, generation probabilities were computed using a VDJ recombination model fitted to out-of-frame rearrangements, and the results were checked against IGoR. In a later analysis, hypergeometric tests were used to score TCR-TCR, TCR-HLA and TCR-CMV co-occurrence, with a repertoire-size bias correction applied to TCR pairs. To estimate false discovery rates, a later analysis permuted the HLA or CMV assignments 20 times. In a later analysis, co-occurring TCRs were grouped with DBSCAN, and TCRdist sequence similarity was added when clustering was performed within HLA-allele-positive subsets. Repertoires with fewer than 30,000 or more than 120,000 public chains, plus five repertoires with anomalous nucleotide sharing, were excluded from co-occurrence clustering. Not all clones reach the TCRdb copy of this immuneACCESS table, which keeps in-frame sequences only. Checked studies attribute under half of the gap to unresolved V genes and leave the rest unexplained. The V and J calls and clone size are taken from that table; D and trimming were inferred from the DNA. This sample has 100,000 or so clones in its table, and more than 60% of those were observed once. The ten largest clones add up to roughly 5% of the sample.

Sequenced input: PBMCs. The receptor comes from a male donor in good health and CMV-seronegative. The receptor chain draws on TRBV7-2 and TRBJ1-2, and 7 junctional nucleotides match TRBD1. The DNA is as follows: TGTGCCAGCAGCCGAGGTTCCGGGACAGTCGAGTCTGGCTACACCTTC. It encodes CASSRGSGTVESGYTF. Extended through the reference TRBV7-2 and TRBJ1-2 proteins, this CDR3 yields the full variable domain: GAGVSQSPSNKVTEKGKDVELRCDPISGHTALYWYRQSLGQGLEFLIYFQGNSAPDKSGLPSDRFSAERTGGSVSTLTIQRTQQEDSAVYLCASSRGSGTVESGYTFGSGTRLTVV.